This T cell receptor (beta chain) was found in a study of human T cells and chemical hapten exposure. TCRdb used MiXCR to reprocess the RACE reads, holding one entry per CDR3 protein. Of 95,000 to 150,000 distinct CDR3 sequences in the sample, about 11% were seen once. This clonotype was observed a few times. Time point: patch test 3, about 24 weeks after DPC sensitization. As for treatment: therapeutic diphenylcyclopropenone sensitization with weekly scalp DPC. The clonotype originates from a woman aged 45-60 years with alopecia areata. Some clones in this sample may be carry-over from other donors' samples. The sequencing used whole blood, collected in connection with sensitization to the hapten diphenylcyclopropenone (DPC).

As DNA, the CDR3 is TGTGCCAGCAGTTTACTCAGTAGGAACGAGCAGTACTTC. It specifies CASSLLSRNEQYF. This sequence joins TRBV28 and TRBJ2-7; no clear D. This CDR3 has 13 amino acids. The V and J ends lost 2 bases and 5 bases respectively, with 10 bases between them. From germline, CDR1 is MDHEN and CDR2 SYDVKM.